A single sample is the source of the 12 T cell receptor beta chains below, sequenced in a study of cytomegalovirus exposure and HLA in healthy donors. Vbeta (60) and Jbeta (13) primers were used in the PCR. Assay: immunoSEQ multiplex PCR; the TCRdb copy retains only in-frame clones and omits some. This table has 70,000 to 95,000 clones, around 80% appearing once. Source material: PBMCs. These receptors were taken from a male donor in good health and CMV-seronegative.

J is TRBJ2-7 and V is TRBV27, with 9 bases matching TRBD1. After removal of 3 bases from V and 2 bases from J, the junction contained 5 bases not matched to a gene. The CDR3 contains 15 residues. Germline V CDR1 and CDR2: MNHEY, SMNVEV (reference sequence). The CDR3 is CASSFGTGHAYEQYF. The CDR3 DNA reads as TGTGCCAGCAGTTTCGGGACAGGGCATGCCTACGAGCAGTACTTC.

CDR3 in amino acids: CAWSHRQAGGPDTQYF. The CDR3 nucleotides are TGTGCCTGGAGTCATAGGCAAGCGGGAGGACCAGATACGCAGTATTTT. The rearrangement joins TRBV30 to TRBJ2-3; TRBD2 matches 9 bases. The length of the CDR3 is 16 residues. The V segment lost 2 bases and the J segment 4 bases; nucleotides outside the gene matches: 10. Per germline, CDR1 GTSNPN and CDR2 SVGIG (reference sequence).

The CDR3 loop reads CASSLRGGTEAFF. The CDR3 region has the DNA TGCGCCAGCAGCTTGAGGGGCGGCACTGAAGCTTTCTTT. This chain links TRBV5-1 with TRBJ1-1, with D possibly being TRBD1 (5 bases). Germline assignment: CDR1 SGHRS and CDR2 YFSETQ. The V gene lost 1 base and the J gene lost 4 bases, with 8 bases spanning the gap. The CDR3 runs 13 residues.

The chain is built from TRBV6-5 and TRBJ1-2, with D perhaps matching TRBD1 (5 bases). Trimming took off 6 bases at V and 4 bases at J, with 12 bases between the two ends. This CDR3 contains 13 residues. Germline V gene lookup returns CDR1 MNHEY and CDR2 SVGAGI. This CDR3 reads CASRPGFGYGYTF. The CDR3 coding sequence is TGTGCCAGCAGGCCAGGGTTCGGCTATGGCTACACCTTC.

This chain uses TRBV5-4 with TRBJ2-7, with 12 bases aligning to TRBD1. CDR1 and CDR2 from the germline V gene are SGHNT and YYREEE (reference sequence). This CDR3 spans 15 amino acids. V was pared by 0 bases and J by 5 bases, with 3 bases of the junction left unmatched. The CDR3 bases are TGTGCCAGCAGCTTGGGGGGACAGGGGGCGCACGAGCAGTACTTC. The encoded protein is CASSLGGQGAHEQYF. Using reference TRBV5-4 and TRBJ2-7 for the parts outside the CDR3, the full variable domain is ETGVTQSPTHLIKTRGQQVTLRCSSQSGHNTVSWYQQALGQGPQFIFQYYREEENGRGNFPPRFSGLQFPNYSSELNVNALELDDSALYLCASSLGGQGAHEQYFGPGTRLTVT.

The chain couples TRBV27 to TRBJ2-1; D is unclear. The CDR3 totals 13 residues. Trimming took 7 bases from V and 0 from J, leaving 7 bases between them. Per the germline V gene, CDR1 is MNHEY and CDR2 is SMNVEV (reference sequence). CDR3 loop: CASKFSSYNEQFF. In DNA, the CDR3 is TGTGCCAGCAAGTTCAGCTCCTACAATGAGCAGTTCTTC.

This rearrangement joins TRBV19 to TRBJ1-1; D is unresolved. This CDR3 contains 11 residues. V was pared by 0 bases and J by 9 bases, with 5 bases between. CDR1 LNHDA and CDR2 SQIVND come from the germline V gene (reference sequence). The DNA of the CDR3 is TGTGCCAGTAGTATAGACTTCCAAGCTTTCTTT. This translates into CASSIDFQAFF.

The rearrangement joins TRBV5-1 to TRBJ1-2, with 9 bases matching TRBD1. This CDR3 contains 15 residues. CDR1 SGHRS and CDR2 YFSETQ come from the germline V gene. V was clipped by 7 bases and J by 6 bases; unmatched bases: 13. In DNA form, the CDR3 reads TGCGCCAGCCAGCCCACAGGGGGCGCGCTCCATGGCTACACCTTC. This codes for CASQPTGGALHGYTF. Using reference TRBV5-1 and TRBJ1-2 for the parts outside the CDR3, the full variable domain is KAGVTQTPRYLIKTRGQQVTLSCSPISGHRSVSWYQQTPGQGLQFLFEYFSETQRNKGNFPGRFSGRQFSNSRSEMNVSTLELGDSALYLCASQPTGGALHGYTFGSGTRLTVV.

V usage is TRBV18 and J usage is TRBJ2-1; the match to TRBD2 covers 16 bases. Per germline, CDR1 KGHSH and CDR2 LQKENI. This CDR3 region has 18 residues. V shed 5 bases, J shed 4 bases, and the junction held 8 bases outside the gene matches. The CDR3 sequence: CASSYPGLAGGSYNEQFF. Here the CDR3 DNA reads TGTGCCAGCTCATATCCGGGACTAGCGGGAGGGTCGTACAATGAGCAGTTCTTC.

As concerns this clone: At one of its ends the junction is not consistent with the germline gene, which may arise from a read error. The genes are TRBV19 and TRBJ1-5; D uncertain. The CDR3 is 14 amino acids. The germline gives CDR1 LNHDA, CDR2 SQIVND (reference sequence). For the CDR3, the DNA is TGTGCCACTGCCCCCCAAGTTAGCAATCAGCCCCAGAATTTT. Encoded protein: CATAPQVSNQPQNF.

The V and J genes are TRBV15 and TRBJ2-1; 13 nucleotides line up with TRBD2. CDR3 length: 17 amino acids. CDR1 is LNHNV and CDR2 is YYDKDF in the germline V gene (reference sequence). V shed 5 bases and J 5 bases; nucleotides not matched to a gene: 9. CDR3 DNA sequence: TGTGCCACCAGCCGGCCACAGGGACTAGCGGGGAACAATGAGCAGTTCTTC. Encoded protein: CATSRPQGLAGNNEQFF. Using reference TRBV15 and TRBJ2-1 for the parts outside the CDR3, the full variable domain is DAMVIQNPRYQVTQFGKPVTLSCSQTLNHNVMYWYQQKSSQAPKLLFHYYDKDFNNEADTPDNFQSRRPNTSFCFLDIRSPGLGDTAMYLCATSRPQGLAGNNEQFFGPGTRLTVL.

The chain links TRBV18 to TRBJ2-7, with 8 bases fitting TRBD1. The CDR3 contains 15 residues. V was clipped by 3 bases and J by 3 bases; unmatched bases: 7. Germline CDR1 is KGHSH and CDR2 is LQKENI. The CDR3 region is CASSPRQGQLYEQYF. The DNA for the CDR3 is TGTGCCAGCTCACCTCGACAGGGGCAACTCTACGAGCAGTACTTC.